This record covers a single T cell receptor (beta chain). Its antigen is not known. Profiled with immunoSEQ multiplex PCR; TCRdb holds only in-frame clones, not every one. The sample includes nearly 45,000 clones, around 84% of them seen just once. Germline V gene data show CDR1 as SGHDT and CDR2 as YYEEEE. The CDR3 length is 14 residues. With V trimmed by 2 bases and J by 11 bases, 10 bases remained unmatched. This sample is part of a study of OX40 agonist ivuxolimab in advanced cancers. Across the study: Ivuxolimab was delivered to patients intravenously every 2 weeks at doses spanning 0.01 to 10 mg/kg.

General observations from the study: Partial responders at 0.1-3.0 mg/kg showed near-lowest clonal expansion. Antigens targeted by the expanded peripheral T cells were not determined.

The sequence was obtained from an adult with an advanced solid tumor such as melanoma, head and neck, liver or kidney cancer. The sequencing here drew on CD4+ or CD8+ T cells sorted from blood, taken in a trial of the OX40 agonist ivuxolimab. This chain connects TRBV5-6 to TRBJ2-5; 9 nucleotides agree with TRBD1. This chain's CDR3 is CASSFGWGDREQYF. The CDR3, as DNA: TGTGCCAGCAGCTTTGGCTGGGGGGACAGGGAGCAGTACTTC.